This T cell receptor (beta chain) derives from a study of cytomegalovirus exposure and HLA in healthy donors. Points from the study as a whole: The likely explanation for a cluster of highly shared sequence variants was sequencing artifact.

Comments on this clone: Antigen specificity is unknown.

With 60 Vbeta and 13 Jbeta primers, the PCR was carried out. Only in-frame clones appear in the TCRdb table, and some are missing; sequencing was by immunoSEQ multiplex PCR. The sample consists of fewer than 150,000 clones, under 80% of them appearing once. V shed 4 bases and J 0 bases; nucleotides not matched to a gene: 3. There are 16 residues in the CDR3. CDR1 is SGHTA, CDR2 FQGNSA, per germline. Input material: PBMCs. The sequence was collected from a woman between 45 and 65 years old in good health and CMV-seropositive. The chain recombines TRBV7-2 with TRBJ2-2; 9 positions agree with TRBD1. The CDR3 sequence: CASSSGQGPNTGELFF. For the CDR3, the DNA is TGTGCCAGCAGCTCGGGACAGGGCCCGAACACCGGGGAGCTGTTTTTT.